Below, 16 T cell receptor beta chains from the same sample are listed, as sequenced in a study of monozygotic twins with inflammatory bowel disease. TCRdb re-analyzed the 5' RACE reads; it lists each CDR3 protein once, without DNA. The repertoire table contains around 410,000 distinct CDR3 sequences. Sequencing was done on a sample of blood. The receptors shown here come from a human donor with ulcerative colitis or Crohn's disease, or a healthy co-twin of an affected twin (not recorded which).

The chain's CDR3 is CASSLSGGRLGRNTEAFF. This rearrangement joins TRBV11-1 to TRBJ1-1; TCRdb reports TRBD1, a call that lacks DNA to check it against. The germline CDR1 and CDR2 sequences are SGHAT and FQDESV (reference sequence). The CDR3 runs to 18 residues.

This chain uses TRBV3-1 with TRBJ2-1; TCRdb returns TRBD2, unconfirmable since there is no DNA. CDR3 length: 16 residues. Germline V gene lookup returns CDR1 LGHDT and CDR2 YNNKEL (reference sequence). CDR3 protein: CASSQVGSGYYNEQFF.

The genes are TRBV18 and TRBJ1-4; TCRdb's D call of TRBD1 is untestable without DNA. Germline lookup yields CDR1 KGHSH and CDR2 LQKENI. The CDR3 extends over 15 amino acids. CDR3 sequence reads: CASSPPTTGREKLFF.

V is TRBV27 and J is TRBJ1-5; lacking DNA, the TRBD1 call made by TCRdb goes unchecked. CDR1 MNHEY and CDR2 SMNVEV come from the germline V gene (reference sequence). The CDR3 extends over 13 amino acids. The CDR3: CASRQGGHQPQHF.

The genes are TRBV6-5 and TRBJ1-4; without DNA, the TCRdb call of TRBD1 cannot be checked. Germline V CDR1 and CDR2: MNHEY, SVGAGI. The CDR3 has 16 amino acids. The CDR3: CASSYSRGDLNRKLFF.

This chain links TRBV7-6 with TRBJ2-6. Germline lookup yields CDR1 SGHVS and CDR2 FNYEAQ. The length of the CDR3 is 15 residues. The CDR3 is CASSLTPSGANVLTF.

The chain combines TRBV7-2 with TRBJ2-2; TCRdb returns TRBD2, unconfirmable since there is no DNA. This CDR3 has 17 residues. Germline V gene lookup returns CDR1 SGHTA and CDR2 FQGNSA. The CDR3 reads CASSLTAGGTNTGELFF.

The CDR3 region is CASSLLTGETQYF. V is TRBV2 and J is TRBJ2-5; no DNA is available, so the TRBD1 call from TCRdb remains unchecked. Per the germline V gene, CDR1 is SNHLY and CDR2 is FYNNEI. The CDR3 loop spans 13 amino acids.

The J gene is TRBJ2-7, the V gene TRBV2. CDR1 is SNHLY, CDR2 FYNNEI, per germline. This CDR3 is built from 12 residues. The CDR3 reads CASSEQVYEQYF.

V gene TRBV5-4 combines with J gene TRBJ1-1; TCRdb lists TRBD1, though no DNA is available to test this call. This CDR3 is built from 13 residues. CDR1 is SGHNT, CDR2 YYREEE, per germline (reference sequence). This CDR3 reads CASSTPGGTEAFF.

The chain joins TRBV9 to TRBJ2-2; TCRdb proposes TRBD2, but this gene call is untestable without DNA. The CDR3 has 16 amino acids. Germline V gene data show CDR1 as SGDLS and CDR2 as YYNGEE. This CDR3 is CASSVIVAGEPGELFF.

The chain joins TRBV5-4 to TRBJ2-7; no DNA is available, so the TRBD1 call from TCRdb remains unchecked. The CDR3 runs to 15 residues. Germline V CDR1 and CDR2: SGHNT, YYREEE (reference sequence). CDR3 amino acids: CASSPPPGAAYEQYF.

V is TRBV6-4 and J is TRBJ1-1. Germline V CDR1 and CDR2: MRHNA, SNTAGT. This CDR3 is 15 amino acids long. The CDR3 reads CASSSTGMRHTEAFF.

The rearrangement uses TRBV11-2 and TRBJ2-3; TCRdb indicates TRBD1, and absent DNA this call remains unverified. The germline V gene has CDR1 SGHAT and CDR2 FQNNGV. The CDR3 length is 17 residues. The CDR3 sequence is CASSRIQGPKITDTQYF.

This chain uses TRBV19 with TRBJ2-1. The CDR3 is 15 residues long. CDR1 and CDR2 from the germline V gene are LNHDA and SQIVND (reference sequence). The CDR3 protein is CASSIEGSGYNEQFF.

The chain employs TRBV5-6 and TRBJ2-7; there is no DNA to check the TCRdb D call of TRBD2. Per germline, CDR1 SGHDT and CDR2 YYEEEE. The CDR3 has 15 amino acids. CDR3 sequence: CAGSPGLAGVYEQYF.